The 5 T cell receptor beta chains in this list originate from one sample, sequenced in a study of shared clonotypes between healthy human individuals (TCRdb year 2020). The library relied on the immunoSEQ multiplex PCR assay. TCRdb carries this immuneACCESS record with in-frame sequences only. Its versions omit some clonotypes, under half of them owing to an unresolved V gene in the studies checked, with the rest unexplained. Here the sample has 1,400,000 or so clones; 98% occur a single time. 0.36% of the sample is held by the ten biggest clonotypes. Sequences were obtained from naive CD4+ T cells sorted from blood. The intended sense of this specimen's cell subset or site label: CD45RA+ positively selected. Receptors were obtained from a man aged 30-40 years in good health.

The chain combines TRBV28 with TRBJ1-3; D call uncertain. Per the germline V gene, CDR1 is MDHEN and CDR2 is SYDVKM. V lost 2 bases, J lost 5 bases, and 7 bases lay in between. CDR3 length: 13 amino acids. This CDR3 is CASSLVGRNTIYF. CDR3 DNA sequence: TGTGCCAGCAGTTTAGTAGGCCGAAACACCATATATTTT.

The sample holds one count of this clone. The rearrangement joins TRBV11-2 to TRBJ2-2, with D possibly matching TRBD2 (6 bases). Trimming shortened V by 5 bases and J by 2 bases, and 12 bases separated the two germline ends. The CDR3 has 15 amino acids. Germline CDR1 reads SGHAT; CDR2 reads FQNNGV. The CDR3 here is CASSQGLLNTGELFF. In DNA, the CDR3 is TGTGCCAGCAGCCAGGGACTCTTAAACACCGGGGAGCTGTTTTTT.

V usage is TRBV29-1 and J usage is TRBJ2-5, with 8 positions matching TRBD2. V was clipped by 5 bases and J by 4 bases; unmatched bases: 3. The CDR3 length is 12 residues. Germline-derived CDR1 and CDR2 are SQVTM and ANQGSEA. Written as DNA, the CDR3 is TGCAGCGTTATAGCGGGAATAGAGACCCAGTACTTC. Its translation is CSVIAGIETQYF.

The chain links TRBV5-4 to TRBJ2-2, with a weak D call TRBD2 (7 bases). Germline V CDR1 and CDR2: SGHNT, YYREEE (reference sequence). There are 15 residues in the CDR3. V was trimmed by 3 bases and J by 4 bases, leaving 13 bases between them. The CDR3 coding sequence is TGTGCCAGCAGCTCCCAGGGGAGGGGCACCGGGGAGCTGTTTTTT. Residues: CASSSQGRGTGELFF.

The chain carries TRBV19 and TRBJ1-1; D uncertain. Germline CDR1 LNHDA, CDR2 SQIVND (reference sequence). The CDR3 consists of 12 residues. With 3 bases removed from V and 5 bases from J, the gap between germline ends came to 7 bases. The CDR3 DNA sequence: TGTGCCAGTAGTATTGGGGTGACTGAAGCTTTCTTT. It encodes CASSIGVTEAFF.